This T cell receptor beta chain came from a study of blood T cell repertoires in COVID-19. Overall study: Spain, Italy and the United States supplied samples that represented acute and convalescent COVID-19.

The length of the CDR3 is 14 residues. Germline CDR1 KGHDR, CDR2 SFDVKD. V was shortened by 5 bases and J by 6 bases, with 10 bases between the two germline ends. Everyone who took part was roughly 18 to 89 years old, and they came from about two dozen US areas. Assay used: immunoSEQ multiplex PCR; TCRdb lists only in-frame clones, some missing. The table shows approximately 160,000 clones, with over 75% occurring only once. This sequence joins TRBV24-1 and TRBJ1-6; no clear D. Input material: PBMCs or T cells enriched from blood (not recorded which). The source is a man between 35 and 55 years old who had recovered from COVID-19. The CDR3 sequence: CATSGSGFNSPLHF. DNA for the CDR3: TGTGCCACCAGTGGCTCGGGGTTTAATTCACCCCTCCACTTT.